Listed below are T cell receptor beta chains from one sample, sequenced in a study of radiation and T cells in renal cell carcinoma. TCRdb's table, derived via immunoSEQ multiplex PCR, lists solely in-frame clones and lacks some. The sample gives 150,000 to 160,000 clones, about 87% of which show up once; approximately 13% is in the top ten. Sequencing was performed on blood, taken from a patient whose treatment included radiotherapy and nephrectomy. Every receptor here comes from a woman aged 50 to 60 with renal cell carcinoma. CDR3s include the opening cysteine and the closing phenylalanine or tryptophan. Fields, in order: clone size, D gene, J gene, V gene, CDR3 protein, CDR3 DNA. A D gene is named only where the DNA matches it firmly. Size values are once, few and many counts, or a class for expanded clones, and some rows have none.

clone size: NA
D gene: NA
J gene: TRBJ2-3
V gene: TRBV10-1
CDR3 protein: CASSETYRGGQDTQYF
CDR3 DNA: TGCGCCAGCAGTGAGACTTACAGAGGGGGGCAAGATACGCAGTATTTT

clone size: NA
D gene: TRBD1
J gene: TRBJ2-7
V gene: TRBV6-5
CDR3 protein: CASRPGTAYEQYF
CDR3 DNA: TGTGCCAGCAGGCCCGGGACAGCCTACGAGCAGTACTTC

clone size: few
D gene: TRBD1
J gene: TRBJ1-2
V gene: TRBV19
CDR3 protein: CATTGDRYGYTF
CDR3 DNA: TGTGCCACCACAGGGGATAGGTATGGCTACACCTTC

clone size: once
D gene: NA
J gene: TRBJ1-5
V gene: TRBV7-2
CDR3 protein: CASSLLGRGNQPQHF
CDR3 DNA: TGTGCCAGCAGCTTACTCGGCAGGGGCAATCAGCCCCAGCATTTT

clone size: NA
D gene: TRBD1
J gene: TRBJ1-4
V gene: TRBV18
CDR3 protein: CASSPGTGMAYEKLFF
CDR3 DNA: TGTGCCAGCTCACCGGGGACAGGGATGGCGTATGAAAAACTGTTTTTT

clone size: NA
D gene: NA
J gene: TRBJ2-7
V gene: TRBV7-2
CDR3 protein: CASSLDGSRSYEQYF
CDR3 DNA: TGTGCCAGCAGCTTGGATGGCAGCCGCTCCTACGAGCAGTACTTC

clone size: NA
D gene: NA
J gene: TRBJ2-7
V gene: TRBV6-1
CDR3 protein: CASRRWEDSSYEQYF
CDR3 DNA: TGTGCCAGCAGAAGATGGGAGGACAGTTCCTACGAGCAGTACTTC

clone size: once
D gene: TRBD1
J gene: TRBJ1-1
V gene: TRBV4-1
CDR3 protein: CASSPRDRGYEGTEAFF
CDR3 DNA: TGCGCCAGCAGCCCCCGGGACAGGGGGTACGAGGGCACTGAAGCTTTCTTT

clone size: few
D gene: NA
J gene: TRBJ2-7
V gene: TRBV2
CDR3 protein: CASDSTYEQYF
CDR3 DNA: TGTGCCAGCGACAGTACCTACGAGCAGTACTTC

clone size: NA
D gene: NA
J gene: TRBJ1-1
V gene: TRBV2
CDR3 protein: CASSEILNTEAFF
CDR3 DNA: TGTGCCAGCAGTGAAATCTTGAACACTGAAGCTTTCTTT

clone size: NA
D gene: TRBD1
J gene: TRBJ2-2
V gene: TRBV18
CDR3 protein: CASSPSGTANTGELFF
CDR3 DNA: TGTGCCAGCTCACCATCCGGGACAGCGAACACCGGGGAGCTGTTTTTT

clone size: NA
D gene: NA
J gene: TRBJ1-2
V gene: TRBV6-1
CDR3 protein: CASRSGTGGPYGYTF
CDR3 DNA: TGTGCCAGCAGAAGCGGGACGGGAGGTCCCTATGGCTACACCTTC

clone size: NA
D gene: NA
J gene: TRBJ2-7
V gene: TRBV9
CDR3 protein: CASSVSNLAYEQYF
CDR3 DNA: TGTGCCAGCAGCGTGAGTAACCTCGCCTACGAGCAGTACTTC

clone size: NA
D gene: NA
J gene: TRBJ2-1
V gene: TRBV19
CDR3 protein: CASSIPPHNEQFF
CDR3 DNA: TGTGCCAGTAGTATCCCCCCGCACAATGAGCAGTTCTTC

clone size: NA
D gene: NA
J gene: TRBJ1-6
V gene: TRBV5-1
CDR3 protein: CASSVSQGSNSPLHF
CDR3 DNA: TGCGCCAGCAGCGTATCGCAGGGGTCTAATTCACCCCTCCACTTT

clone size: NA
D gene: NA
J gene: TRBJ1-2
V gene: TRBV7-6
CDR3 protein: CASSKPGHRYGYTF
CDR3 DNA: TGTGCCAGCAGCAAACCAGGGCACCGCTATGGCTACACCTTC

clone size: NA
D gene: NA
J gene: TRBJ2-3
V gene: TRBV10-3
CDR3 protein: CAIKSEGMGTDTQYF
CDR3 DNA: TGTGCCATCAAGTCGGAGGGAATGGGTACAGATACGCAGTATTTT

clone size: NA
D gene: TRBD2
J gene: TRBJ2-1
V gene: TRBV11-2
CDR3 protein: CASSPSGAHNEQFF
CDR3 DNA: TGTGCCAGCAGCCCGAGCGGGGCACACAATGAGCAGTTCTTC

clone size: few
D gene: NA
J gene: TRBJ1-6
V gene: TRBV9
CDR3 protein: CASSHLSGGPWDSPLHF
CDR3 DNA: TGTGCCAGCAGCCACCTAAGCGGGGGACCCTGGGATTCACCCCTCCACTTT

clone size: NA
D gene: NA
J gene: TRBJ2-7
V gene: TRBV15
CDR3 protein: CATSRDVEDEQYF
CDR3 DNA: TGTGCCACCAGCAGAGATGTCGAGGACGAGCAGTACTTC

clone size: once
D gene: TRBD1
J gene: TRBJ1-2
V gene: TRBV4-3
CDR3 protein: CASSQTTGTASTF
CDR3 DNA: TGCGCCAGCAGCCAGACGACAGGGACCGCGAGCACCTTC

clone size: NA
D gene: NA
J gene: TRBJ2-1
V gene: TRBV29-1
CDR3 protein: CSVVGRDSYNEQFF
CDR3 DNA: TGCAGCGTTGTGGGGCGGGACTCCTACAATGAGCAGTTCTTC

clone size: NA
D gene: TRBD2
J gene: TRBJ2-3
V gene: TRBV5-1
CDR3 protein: CASSLRLAGVDTQYF
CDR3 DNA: TGCGCCAGCAGCCTCCGACTAGCGGGGGTGGATACGCAGTATTTT

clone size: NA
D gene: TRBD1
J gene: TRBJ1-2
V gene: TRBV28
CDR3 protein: CASRNRDRGGYTF
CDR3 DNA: TGTGCCAGCAGGAACCGGGACAGGGGGGGCTACACCTTC

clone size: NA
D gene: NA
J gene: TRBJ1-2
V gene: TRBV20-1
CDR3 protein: CSAYRDMGYTF
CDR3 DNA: TGCAGTGCTTATAGGGACATGGGCTACACCTTC

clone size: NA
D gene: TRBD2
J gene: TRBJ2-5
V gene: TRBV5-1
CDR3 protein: CASKRAGGQETQYF
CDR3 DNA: TGCGCCAGCAAAAGAGCGGGGGGACAAGAGACCCAGTACTTC

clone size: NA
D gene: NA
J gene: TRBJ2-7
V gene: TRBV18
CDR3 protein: CASSPFQESSYEQYF
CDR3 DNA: TGTGCCAGCTCACCATTCCAGGAAAGCTCCTACGAGCAGTACTTC

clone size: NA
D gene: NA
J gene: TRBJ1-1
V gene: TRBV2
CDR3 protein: CASSADSYTEAFF
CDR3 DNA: TGTGCCAGCAGTGCCGACAGTTACACTGAAGCTTTCTTT

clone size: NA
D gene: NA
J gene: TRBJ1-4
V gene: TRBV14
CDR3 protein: CASSQENRKNEKLFF
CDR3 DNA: TGTGCCAGCAGCCAGGAGAACAGGAAAAATGAAAAACTGTTTTTT

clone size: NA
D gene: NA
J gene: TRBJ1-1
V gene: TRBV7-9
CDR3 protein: CASRERIPNTEAFF
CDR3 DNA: TGTGCCAGCAGGGAGAGGATCCCGAACACTGAAGCTTTCTTT

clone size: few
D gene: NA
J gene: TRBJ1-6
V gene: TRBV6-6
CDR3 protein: CASSSTADSPLHF
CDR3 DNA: TGTGCCAGCAGTTCGACAGCAGATTCACCCCTCCACTTT

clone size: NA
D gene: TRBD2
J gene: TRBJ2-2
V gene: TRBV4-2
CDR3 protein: CASSPASGVIGELFF
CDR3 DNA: TGTGCCAGCAGCCCGGCTAGCGGGGTAATCGGGGAGCTGTTTTTT

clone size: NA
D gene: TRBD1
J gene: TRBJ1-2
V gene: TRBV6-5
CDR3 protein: CASSNRGLDGYTF
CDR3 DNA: TGTGCCAGCAGTAACAGGGGGCTGGATGGCTACACCTTC

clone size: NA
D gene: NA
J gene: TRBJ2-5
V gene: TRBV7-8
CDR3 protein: CASSPAVETQYF
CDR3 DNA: TGTGCCAGCAGCCCGGCTGTCGAGACCCAGTACTTC

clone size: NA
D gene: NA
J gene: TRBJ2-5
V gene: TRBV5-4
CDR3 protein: CASSFISATDQETQYF
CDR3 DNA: TGTGCCAGCAGCTTTATATCGGCCACAGACCAAGAGACCCAGTACTTC

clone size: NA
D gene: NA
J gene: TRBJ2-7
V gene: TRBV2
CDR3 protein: CASRWDLPYEQYF
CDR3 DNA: TGTGCCAGCCGATGGGACCTGCCCTACGAGCAGTACTTC

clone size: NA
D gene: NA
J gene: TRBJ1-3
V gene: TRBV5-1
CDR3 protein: CASSLGRISGNTIYF
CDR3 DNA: TGCGCCAGCAGCTTGGGGCGGATCTCTGGAAACACCATATATTTT

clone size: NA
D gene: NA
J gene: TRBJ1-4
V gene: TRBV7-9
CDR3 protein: CASSSHVQFRGEKLFF
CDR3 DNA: TGTGCCAGCAGCTCTCATGTCCAGTTCCGGGGTGAAAAACTGTTTTTT

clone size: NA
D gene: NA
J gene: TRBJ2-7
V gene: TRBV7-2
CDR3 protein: CASSLGRSSYEQYF
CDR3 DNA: TGTGCCAGCAGCTTAGGCAGGAGTTCCTACGAGCAGTACTTC

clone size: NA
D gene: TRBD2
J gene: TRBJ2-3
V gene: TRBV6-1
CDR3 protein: CASSVSRLGGMYTQYF
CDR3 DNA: TGTGCCAGCAGTGTGAGCCGACTCGGGGGGATGTATACGCAGTATTTT

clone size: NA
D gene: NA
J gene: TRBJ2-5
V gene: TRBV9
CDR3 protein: CASSVAPGRETQYF
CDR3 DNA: TGTGCCAGCAGCGTAGCTCCAGGTCGGGAGACCCAGTACTTC

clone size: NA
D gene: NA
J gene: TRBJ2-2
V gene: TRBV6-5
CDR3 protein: CASGSSDFTGELFF
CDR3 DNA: TGTGCCAGCGGAAGCTCGGACTTCACCGGGGAGCTGTTTTTT

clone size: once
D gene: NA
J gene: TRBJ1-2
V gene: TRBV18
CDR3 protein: CASSPDMGYGYTF
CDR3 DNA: TGTGCCAGCTCCCCGGACATGGGGTATGGCTACACCTTC

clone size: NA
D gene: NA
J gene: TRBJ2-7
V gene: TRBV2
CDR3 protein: CASSDPFAEQYF
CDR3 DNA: TGTGCCAGCAGTGACCCCTTCGCCGAGCAGTACTTC

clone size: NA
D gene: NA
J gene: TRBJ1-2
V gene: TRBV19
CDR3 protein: CASSLGTSYGYTF
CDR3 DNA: TGTGCCAGTAGCCTCGGGACGAGCTATGGCTACACCTTC

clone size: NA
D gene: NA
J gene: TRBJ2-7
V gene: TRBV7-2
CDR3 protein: CASSYQGWYEQYF
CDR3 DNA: TGTGCCAGCAGCTACCAGGGATGGTACGAGCAGTACTTC

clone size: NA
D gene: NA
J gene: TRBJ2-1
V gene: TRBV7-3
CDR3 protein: CASSLATSNEQFF
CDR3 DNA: TGTGCCAGCAGCTTAGCGACTAGCAATGAGCAGTTCTTC

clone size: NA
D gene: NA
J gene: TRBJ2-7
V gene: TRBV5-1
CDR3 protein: CASSLAPPRSGEQYF
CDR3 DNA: TGCGCCAGCAGCTTGGCGCCTCCGAGGTCGGGCGAGCAGTACTTC

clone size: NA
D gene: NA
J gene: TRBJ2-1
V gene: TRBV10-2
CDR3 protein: CASSGGALYNEQFF
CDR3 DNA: TGCGCCAGCAGTGGGGGGGCCCTCTACAATGAGCAGTTCTTC

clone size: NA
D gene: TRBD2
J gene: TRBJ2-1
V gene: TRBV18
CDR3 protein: CASSERGARNEQFF
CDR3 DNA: TGTGCCAGCTCAGAGCGGGGGGCCAGAAATGAGCAGTTCTTC

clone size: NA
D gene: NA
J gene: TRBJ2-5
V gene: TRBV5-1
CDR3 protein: CASSAGPLETQYF
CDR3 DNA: TGCGCCAGCAGCGCGGGACCCCTGGAGACCCAGTACTTC

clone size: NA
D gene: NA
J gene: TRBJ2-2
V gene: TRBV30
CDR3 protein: CAWTPPDRNTGELFF
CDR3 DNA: TGTGCCTGGACCCCGCCGGACAGGAACACCGGGGAGCTGTTTTTT

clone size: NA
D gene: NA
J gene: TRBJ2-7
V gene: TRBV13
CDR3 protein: CASSLGQDYEQYF
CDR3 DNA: TGTGCCAGCAGCTTAGGACAGGATTACGAGCAGTACTTC